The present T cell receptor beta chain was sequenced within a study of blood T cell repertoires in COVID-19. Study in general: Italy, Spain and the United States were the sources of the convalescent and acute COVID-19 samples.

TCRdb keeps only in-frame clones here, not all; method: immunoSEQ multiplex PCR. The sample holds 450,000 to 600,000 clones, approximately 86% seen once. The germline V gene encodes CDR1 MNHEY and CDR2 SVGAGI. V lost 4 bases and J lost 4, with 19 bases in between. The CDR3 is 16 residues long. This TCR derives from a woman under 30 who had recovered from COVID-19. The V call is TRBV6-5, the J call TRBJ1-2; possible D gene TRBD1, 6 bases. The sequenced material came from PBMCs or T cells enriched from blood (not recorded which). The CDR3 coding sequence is TGTGCCAGCAGTTCCCCCCCCGACAGGCCCCCCTATGGCTACACCTTC. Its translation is CASSSPPDRPPYGYTF.